This entry lists 30 T cell receptor beta chains sequenced from one sample in a study of cytomegalovirus exposure and HLA in healthy donors (TCRdb year 2017). The library came from the immunoSEQ multiplex PCR assay. For the multiplex PCR, a mixture combining 60 forward primers for TCR Vbeta segments and 13 reverse primers for TCR Jbeta segments was used. TCRdb took over this immuneACCESS table, retaining in-frame rearrangements with V and J assigned. Such tables are incomplete; in checked studies, under half of the missing clones stem from an unresolved V gene, and the remainder is unexplained. The sample's table covers tens of thousands of clones. Together, the top ten hold less than 2.5% of the sample. The sequencing sample was made of PBMCs. All receptors come from a female donor in good health and CMV-seronegative.

This sequence joins TRBV18 and TRBJ1-2; D gene ambiguous. The CDR3 is 13 residues long. Trimming removed 3 bases at V and 7 bases at J, with 12 bases between. The V gene's germline CDR1 is KGHSH and CDR2 LQKENI. CDR3: CASSPSEGGGYTF. DNA of the CDR3: TGTGCCAGCTCACCGTCGGAAGGCGGTGGCTACACCTTC.

The chain is built from TRBV5-8 and TRBJ2-1, with D maybe TRBD2 (6 bases). Trimming took off 3 bases at V and 7 bases at J, with 14 bases between the two ends. Germline assignment: CDR1 SGHTS and CDR2 YDEGEE. The CDR3 is 14 residues long. DNA for the CDR3: TGTGCCAGCAGCTCTCACCAGCGGGTTAATGAGCAGTTCTTC. It yields the protein CASSSHQRVNEQFF.

V gene TRBV7-8 combines with J gene TRBJ2-1, with TRBD2 matching over 10 bases. The CDR3 is 15 residues long. Germline CDR1 SGHVS, CDR2 FQNEAQ. Trimming at V came to 3 bases and at J to 8 bases, leaving 7 bases not matched to a gene. In nucleotides, the CDR3 is TGTGCCAGCAGCTTGGCTAGCGGGAGTCTCTATGAGCAGTTCTTC. This translates into CASSLASGSLYEQFF.

V usage is TRBV29-1 and J usage is TRBJ1-2; weak D call: TRBD1 (5 bases). From germline, CDR1 is SQVTM and CDR2 ANQGSEA. This CDR3 contains 10 residues. V lost 6 bases, J lost 8 bases, and 10 bases lay in between. Here the CDR3 reads CSVLSGGYTF. The CDR3 DNA is TGCAGCGTCCTATCAGGGGGCTACACCTTC.

The chain uses TRBV6-6 and TRBJ1-5; D not certain. In germline, CDR1 is MNHNY, CDR2 SVGAGI (reference sequence). Trimming pared 7 bases from V and 5 bases from J, leaving 15 bases between. The CDR3 spans 14 residues. This chain's CDR3 is CASTSTESHQPQHF. For the CDR3, the DNA is TGTGCCAGCACCTCCACCGAGAGTCATCAGCCCCAGCATTTT.

Note on this clone: One junction end disagrees with the germline gene, perhaps due to a read error. The chain uses TRBV18 and TRBJ2-7; TRBD1 matches at 7 bases. The CDR3 covers 11 residues. The germline gives CDR1 KGHSH, CDR2 LQKENI. The CDR3 sequence is CASSADRLVDF. CDR3 nucleotides: TGTGCCAGCTCAGCGGACAGGTTGGTGGACTTC. Full variable domain (outside the CDR3, taken from reference TRBV18 and TRBJ2-7): NAGVMQNPRHLVRRRGQEARLRCSPMKGHSHVYWYRQLPEEGLKFMVYLQKENIIDESGMPKERFSAEFPKEGPSILRIQQVVRGDSAAYFCASSADRLVDFGPGTRLTVT.

The rearrangement links TRBV12-5 to TRBJ2-7; TRBD2 might be the D (5 bases). The germline V gene has CDR1 LGHNT and CDR2 FRNRAP. Trimming cost V 7 bases and J 3 bases, with 13 bases left between them. The CDR3 extends over 13 amino acids. CDR3 sequence: CASALASSYEQYF. The CDR3 coding sequence is TGTGCTAGTGCTCTAGCCAGCAGCTACGAGCAGTACTTC.

Turning to this clone: An end of the junction differs from the germline gene, which may be a read error. The rearrangement links TRBV20-1 to TRBJ2-7; perhaps TRBD2 as D (6 bases). From germline, CDR1 is DFQATT and CDR2 SNEGSKA (reference sequence). The CDR3 has 10 amino acids. CDR3 in amino acids: CSASLGTPIF. Here the CDR3 DNA reads TGCAGTGCTAGTCTCGGGACTCCGATCTTC.

The V call is TRBV30, the J call TRBJ2-7; 7 positions agree with TRBD2. Losses at the gene ends were 2 bases for V and 2 bases for J; bases not matched to a gene: 9. The CDR3 consists of 15 residues. CDR1 and CDR2 from the germline V gene are GTSNPN and SVGIG (reference sequence). The CDR3 DNA follows: TGTGCCTGGAGTCCCCCGGCTAGCGGAGCCTACGAGCAGTACTTC. Its translation is CAWSPPASGAYEQYF.

This chain uses TRBV6-5 with TRBJ2-7; 10 bases line up with TRBD1. V shed 6 bases and J 3 bases; nucleotides not matched to a gene: 8. The CDR3 has 15 residues. Looked up from germline, CDR1 is MNHEY and CDR2 is SVGAGI. Here the CDR3 DNA reads TGTGCCAGCAGCGCCTCCGGGACAGGGGTCTACGAGCAGTACTTC. It yields the protein CASSASGTGVYEQYF.

The chain recombines TRBV5-1 with TRBJ2-5; TRBD2 matches 11 bases. The CDR3 has 16 amino acids. The V gene's germline CDR1 is SGHRS and CDR2 YFSETQ. Germline trimming cut 1 base from V and 4 bases from J; bases unmatched to any gene: 6. CDR3 sequence reads: CASSLYLAGGGETQYF. The CDR3 nucleotides read TGCGCCAGCAGCTTGTATCTAGCGGGAGGCGGAGAGACCCAGTACTTC. Full variable domain (remainder filled in from reference TRBV5-1 and TRBJ2-5): KAGVTQTPRYLIKTRGQQVTLSCSPISGHRSVSWYQQTPGQGLQFLFEYFSETQRNKGNFPGRFSGRQFSNSRSEMNVSTLELGDSALYLCASSLYLAGGGETQYFGPGTRLLVL.

The chain joins TRBV5-6 to TRBJ2-3, with TRBD2 matching 13 bases. Germline loops: CDR1 SGHDT, CDR2 YYEEEE. The ends lost 5 bases at V and 0 bases at J; junction bases unmatched: 6. CDR3 length equals 17 residues. Written as DNA, the CDR3 is TGTGCCAGCAGACTAGCGGGGGGGCTCCTTAGCACAGATACGCAGTATTTT. Protein: CASRLAGGLLSTDTQYF.

The chain uses TRBV9 and TRBJ1-2; tentative D call: TRBD1 (6 bases). Looked up from germline, CDR1 is SGDLS and CDR2 is YYNGEE. CDR3 size: 14 residues. The germline V and J ends were trimmed by 4 bases and 8 bases, with 18 bases remaining between them. For the CDR3, the DNA is TGTGCCAGCAGCCAATCCGGGACATTAAGAGGCTACACCTTC. This gives the protein CASSQSGTLRGYTF.

The CDR3 region has the DNA TGTGCCAGCAGCTTAGGGCGCCCCCGGGAGACCCAGTACTTC. This sequence encodes CASSLGRPRETQYF. This chain connects TRBV13 to TRBJ2-5; D uncertain. V gave up 0 bases and J gave up 5 bases, with 10 bases separating them. There are 14 residues in the CDR3. Germline CDR1 and CDR2: PRHDT and FYEKMQ (reference sequence).

CDR3: CASSVPAGVRNEQFF. The CDR3 DNA follows: TGTGCCAGCAGTGTACCAGCGGGTGTCAGGAATGAGCAGTTCTTC. The chain couples TRBV25-1 to TRBJ2-1; the D gene is possibly TRBD2 (6 bases). This CDR3 is 15 amino acids long. Germline CDR1 is MGHDK and CDR2 is SYGVNS. Trimming removed 4 bases at V and 7 bases at J, with 17 bases between.

The chain is built from TRBV2 and TRBJ1-2; D is undetermined. The CDR3 is 12 amino acids. V was shortened by 5 bases and J by 8 bases, with 12 bases between the two germline ends. CDR1 and CDR2 (germline): SNHLY, FYNNEI. The CDR3 DNA reads TGTGCCAGCAGTCTCGTGCGCGCGGGCTACACCTTC. Its translation is CASSLVRAGYTF.

V and J are TRBV14 and TRBJ1-1, with 10 bases aligning to TRBD1. This CDR3 is built from 13 residues. The germline CDR1 and CDR2 sequences are SGHDN and FVKESK. V gave up 7 bases and J gave up 5 bases; unmatched junction bases: 4. The CDR3 coding sequence is TGTGCCAGCAAAGGACAGGGGGTAACTGAAGCTTTCTTT. It translates to CASKGQGVTEAFF.

The chain uses TRBV10-2 and TRBJ2-5; 9 bases map to TRBD1. The germline V gene has CDR1 WSHSY and CDR2 SAAADI. The CDR3 runs to 15 residues. V dropped 2 bases and J dropped 5; count of bases not matched to a gene: 6. The CDR3 here is CASSEGGTGTETQYF. In nucleotides, the CDR3 is TGCGCCAGCAGTGAGGGGGGGACAGGGACGGAGACCCAGTACTTC.

CDR3 DNA sequence: TGTGCCAGCAGCGCCCACTCCGGGACAGACGGGATAGGCTATGGCTACACCTTC. Its protein product is CASSAHSGTDGIGYGYTF. The chain links TRBV21-1 to TRBJ1-2; whether TRBD1, the table's D call, matches the DNA was not checked. TRBV21-1 is listed as a pseudogene. The CDR3 has 18 residues.

V gene TRBV30 combines with J gene TRBJ2-1; tentatively, D is TRBD2 (5 bases). The germline V and J ends were trimmed by 3 bases and 0 bases, with 12 bases remaining between them. This CDR3 is 15 amino acids long. Germline V CDR1 and CDR2: GTSNPN, SVGIG (reference sequence). CDR3 bases: TGTGCCTGGAGACAAGCTAGCTCCTCCTACAATGAGCAGTTCTTC. Translated, it gives CAWRQASSSYNEQFF.

V is TRBV10-3 and J is TRBJ2-1; D is uncertain. This CDR3 comprises 15 residues. Per the germline V gene, CDR1 is ENHRY and CDR2 is SYGVKD. V lost 5 bases and J 0 bases, leaving 11 bases between the germline ends. The CDR3 sequence: CAISPKASSYNEQFF. In DNA, the CDR3 is TGTGCCATCAGTCCCAAGGCTAGCTCCTACAATGAGCAGTTCTTC.

The rearrangement uses TRBV13 and TRBJ1-1; D remains unclear. Germline V gene sequence: CDR1 PRHDT, CDR2 FYEKMQ (reference sequence). This CDR3 has 12 residues. The V end was cut by 5 bases, the J end by 4 bases, with 8 bases between. The CDR3: CASSHPGTEAFF. The CDR3 DNA reads TGTGCCAGCAGCCACCCCGGCACTGAAGCTTTCTTT. Full variable domain (missing parts from reference TRBV13 and TRBJ1-1): AAGVIQSPRHLIKEKRETATLKCYPIPRHDTVYWYQQGPGQDPQFLISFYEKMQSDKGSIPDRFSAQQFSDYHSELNMSSLELGDSALYFCASSHPGTEAFFGQGTRLTVV.

The V gene is TRBV6-5, the J gene TRBJ1-5, with TRBD1 as a possible D gene (6 bases). Germline V CDR1 and CDR2: MNHEY, SVGAGI. Trimming took off 6 bases at V and 6 bases at J, with 9 bases between the two ends. This CDR3 is built from 12 residues. The CDR3 DNA is TGTGCCAGCAGAACAGGGATTCAGCCCCAGCATTTT. It translates to CASRTGIQPQHF.

The V gene is TRBV11-3, the J gene TRBJ2-5; the match to TRBD2 covers 7 bases. The CDR3 sequence is 15 residues long. Germline V lookup: CDR1 SGHNT, CDR2 YENEEA. V dropped 1 base and J dropped 5; count of bases not matched to a gene: 7. The CDR3 coding sequence is TGTGCCAGCAGCTTAGTCCGCGGGAGCATCGAGACCCAGTACTTC. Translation: CASSLVRGSIETQYF.

CDR3 DNA: TGTGCCAGCAGCCAACCTCCGGGACAGGGCCTCTACGAGCAGTACTTC. This sequence encodes CASSQPPGQGLYEQYF. V is TRBV4-2 and J is TRBJ2-7, with TRBD1 identical over 9 bases. Germline V lookup: CDR1 LGHNA, CDR2 YNFKEQ. The CDR3 consists of 16 residues. V shed 2 bases, J shed 3 bases, and the junction held 8 bases outside the gene matches.

The chain is built from TRBV5-4 and TRBJ2-1, with 11 bases aligning to TRBD2. Germline V gene sequence: CDR1 SGHNT, CDR2 YYREEE (reference sequence). The length of the CDR3 is 16 residues. J lost 4 bases, V lost 0 bases, and 3 bases had no gene match. The CDR3 spells CASSLGLAGRYNEQFF. The DNA for the CDR3 is TGTGCCAGCAGCTTGGGACTAGCGGGGAGGTACAATGAGCAGTTCTTC.

V and J are TRBV2 and TRBJ2-7; 8 nucleotides align to TRBD1. The CDR3 runs 16 residues. Trimming removed 6 bases from V and 2 bases from J; junction bases left unmatched: 12. The germline gives CDR1 SNHLY, CDR2 FYNNEI. This CDR3 reads CASRELTGANAYEQYF. Written as DNA, the CDR3 is TGTGCCAGCAGAGAATTGACAGGGGCCAACGCCTACGAGCAGTACTTC.

The V gene is TRBV7-8, the J gene TRBJ1-1; TRBD1 matches at 9 bases. Germline lookup yields CDR1 SGHVS and CDR2 FQNEAQ. This CDR3 spans 17 amino acids. V lost 5 bases to trimming and J lost 1 base; unmatched junction nucleotides: 11. The CDR3 nucleotides read TGTGCCAGCAGCCTCCTTATACAGGGGGCGAAGAACACTGAAGCTTTCTTT. Protein sequence: CASSLLIQGAKNTEAFF.

CDR3 coding DNA: TGTGCCAGCACCTATGGACTAGCGGGAGGACCACTAATCTACGAGCAGTACTTC. The encoded protein is CASTYGLAGGPLIYEQYF. This chain uses TRBV7-2 with TRBJ2-7, with 14 positions matching TRBD2. The germline V gene encodes CDR1 SGHTA and CDR2 FQGNSA. Trimming cost V 7 bases and J 3 bases; bases outside gene matches: 14. The CDR3 runs to 18 residues.

The chain combines TRBV30 with TRBJ1-4; maybe TRBD1 (5 bases). This CDR3 is 14 amino acids long. V gave up 3 bases and J gave up 0 bases, with 8 bases separating them. From germline, CDR1 is GTSNPN and CDR2 SVGIG (reference sequence). The CDR3: CAWSDSPTNEKLFF. The CDR3 DNA reads as TGTGCCTGGAGCGACAGCCCAACTAATGAAAAACTGTTTTTT.